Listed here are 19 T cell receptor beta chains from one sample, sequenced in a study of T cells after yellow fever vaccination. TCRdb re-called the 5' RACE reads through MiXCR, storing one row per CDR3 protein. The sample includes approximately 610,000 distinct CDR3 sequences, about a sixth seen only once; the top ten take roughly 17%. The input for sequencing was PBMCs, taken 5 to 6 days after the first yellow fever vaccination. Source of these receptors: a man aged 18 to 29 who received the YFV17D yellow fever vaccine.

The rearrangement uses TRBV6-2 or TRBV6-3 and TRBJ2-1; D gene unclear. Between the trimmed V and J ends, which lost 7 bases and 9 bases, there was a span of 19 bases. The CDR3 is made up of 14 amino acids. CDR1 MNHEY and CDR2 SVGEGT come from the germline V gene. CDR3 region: CASTVVGGYGEQFF. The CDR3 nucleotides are TGTGCCAGCACCGTAGTAGGCGGTTACGGTGAGCAGTTCTTC.

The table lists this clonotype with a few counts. The CDR3 DNA reads TGCGCCAGCAGCTTTGTGGGACAGGGAAACACTGAAGCTTTCTTT. Translated: CASSFVGQGNTEAFF. This rearrangement joins TRBV5-1 to TRBJ1-1, with 9 nucleotides matching TRBD1. With V trimmed by 2 bases and J by 2 bases, 4 bases remained unmatched. The CDR3 totals 15 residues. Germline V gene data show CDR1 as SGHRS and CDR2 as YFSETQ.

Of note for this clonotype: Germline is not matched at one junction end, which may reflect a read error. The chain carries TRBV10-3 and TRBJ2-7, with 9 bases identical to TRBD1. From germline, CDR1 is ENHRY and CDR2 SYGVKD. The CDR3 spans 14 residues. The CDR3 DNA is TGTGCCATCAGTCCGGGACAGGGCTCCCACGAGCAGTACTTC. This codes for CAISPGQGSHEQYF.

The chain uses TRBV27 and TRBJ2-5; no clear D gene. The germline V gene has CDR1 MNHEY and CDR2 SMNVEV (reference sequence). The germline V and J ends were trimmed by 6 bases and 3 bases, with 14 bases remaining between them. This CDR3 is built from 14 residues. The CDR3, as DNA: TGTGCCAGCAGGAGAGACATATTTGAAGAGACCCAGTACTTC. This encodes CASRRDIFEETQYF.

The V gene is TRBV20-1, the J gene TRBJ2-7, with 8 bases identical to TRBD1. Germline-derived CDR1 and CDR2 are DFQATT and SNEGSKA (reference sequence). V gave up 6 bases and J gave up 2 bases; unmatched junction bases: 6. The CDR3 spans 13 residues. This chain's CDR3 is CSARQGYPYEQYF. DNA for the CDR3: TGCAGTGCGCGACAGGGGTATCCCTACGAGCAGTACTTC.

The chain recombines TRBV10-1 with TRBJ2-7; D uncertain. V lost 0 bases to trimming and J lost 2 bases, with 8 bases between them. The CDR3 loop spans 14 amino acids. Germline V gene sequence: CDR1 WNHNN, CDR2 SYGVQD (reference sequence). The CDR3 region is CASSESPGPYEQYF. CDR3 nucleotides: TGCGCCAGCAGTGAGTCACCCGGCCCCTACGAGCAGTACTTC.

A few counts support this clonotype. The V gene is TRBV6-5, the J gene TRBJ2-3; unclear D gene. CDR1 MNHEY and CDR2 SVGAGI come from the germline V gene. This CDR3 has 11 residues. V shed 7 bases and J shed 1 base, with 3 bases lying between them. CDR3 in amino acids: CASKGTDTQYF. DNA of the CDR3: TGTGCCAGCAAAGGCACAGATACGCAGTATTTT.

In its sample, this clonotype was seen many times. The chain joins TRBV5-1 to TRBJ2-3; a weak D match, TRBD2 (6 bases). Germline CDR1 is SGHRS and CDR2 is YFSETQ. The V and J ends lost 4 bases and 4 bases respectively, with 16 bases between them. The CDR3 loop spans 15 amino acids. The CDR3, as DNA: TGCGCCAGCAGCGGATCCTTCGGGACTCCAGATACGCAGTATTTT. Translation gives CASSGSFGTPDTQYF.

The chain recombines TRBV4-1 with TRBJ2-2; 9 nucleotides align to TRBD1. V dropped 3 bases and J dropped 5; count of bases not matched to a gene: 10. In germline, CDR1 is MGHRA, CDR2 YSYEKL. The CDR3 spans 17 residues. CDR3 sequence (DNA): TGCGCCAGCAGCCAGGAGAGGGACAGGGTATATACCGGGGAGCTGTTTTTT. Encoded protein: CASSQERDRVYTGELFF.

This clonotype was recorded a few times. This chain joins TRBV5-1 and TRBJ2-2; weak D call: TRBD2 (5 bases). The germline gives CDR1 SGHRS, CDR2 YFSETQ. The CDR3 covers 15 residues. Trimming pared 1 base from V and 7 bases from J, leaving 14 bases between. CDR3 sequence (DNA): TGCGCCAGCAGCTTGTATCGGACTGCGGACGGGGAGCTGTTTTTT. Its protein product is CASSLYRTADGELFF.

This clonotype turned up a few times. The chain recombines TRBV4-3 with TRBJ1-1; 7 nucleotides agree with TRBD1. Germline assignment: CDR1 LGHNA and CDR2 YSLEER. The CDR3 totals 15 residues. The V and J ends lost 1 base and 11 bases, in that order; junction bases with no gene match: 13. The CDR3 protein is CASSQVNRGTQGAFF. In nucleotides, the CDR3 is TGCGCCAGCAGCCAAGTTAACAGGGGAACCCAAGGGGCTTTCTTT.

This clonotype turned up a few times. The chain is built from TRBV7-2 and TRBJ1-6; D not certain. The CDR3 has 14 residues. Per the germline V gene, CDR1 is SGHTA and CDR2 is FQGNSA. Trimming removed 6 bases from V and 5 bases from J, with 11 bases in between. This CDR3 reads CASRSRANNSPLHF. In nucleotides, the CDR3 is TGTGCCAGCAGATCCCGGGCCAATAATTCACCCCTCCACTTT.

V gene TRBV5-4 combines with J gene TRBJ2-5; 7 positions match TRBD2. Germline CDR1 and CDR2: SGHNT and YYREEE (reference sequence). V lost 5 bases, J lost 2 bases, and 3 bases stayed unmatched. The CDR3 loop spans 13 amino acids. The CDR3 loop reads CASRLGLQETQYF. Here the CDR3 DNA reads TGTGCCAGCAGACTGGGACTACAAGAGACCCAGTACTTC.

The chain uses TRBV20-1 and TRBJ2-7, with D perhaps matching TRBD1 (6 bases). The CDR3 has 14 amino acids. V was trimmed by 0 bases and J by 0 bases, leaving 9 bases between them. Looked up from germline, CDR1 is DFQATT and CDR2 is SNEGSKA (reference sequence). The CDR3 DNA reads TGCAGTGCTAGAGATTACAGGGCCTCCTACGAGCAGTACTTC. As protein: CSARDYRASYEQYF.

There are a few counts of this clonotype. The CDR3 sequence is CASRPTGTRWGGANVLTF. CDR3 nucleotide sequence: TGTGCCAGCAGGCCCACCGGGACCCGGTGGGGGGGGGCCAACGTCCTGACTTTC. The chain uses TRBV12-3 or TRBV12-4 and TRBJ2-6, with D perhaps TRBD1 or TRBD2 (5 bases each). The CDR3 totals 18 residues. V was shortened by 6 bases and J by 4 bases, with 22 bases between the two germline ends.

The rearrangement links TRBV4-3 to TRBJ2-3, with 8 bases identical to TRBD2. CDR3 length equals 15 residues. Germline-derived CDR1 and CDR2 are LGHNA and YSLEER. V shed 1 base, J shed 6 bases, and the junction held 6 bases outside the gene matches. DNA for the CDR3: TGCGCCAGCAGCCAAGCGGGGGGGGAGCTCGATACGCAGTATTTT. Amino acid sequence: CASSQAGGELDTQYF.

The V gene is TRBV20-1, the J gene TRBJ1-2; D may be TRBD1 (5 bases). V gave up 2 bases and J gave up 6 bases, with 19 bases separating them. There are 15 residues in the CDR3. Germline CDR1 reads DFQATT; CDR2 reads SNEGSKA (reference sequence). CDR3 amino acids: CSARSHLGGRDGYTF. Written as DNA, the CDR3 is TGCAGTGCTAGATCCCACCTCGGGGGGAGGGATGGCTACACCTTC.

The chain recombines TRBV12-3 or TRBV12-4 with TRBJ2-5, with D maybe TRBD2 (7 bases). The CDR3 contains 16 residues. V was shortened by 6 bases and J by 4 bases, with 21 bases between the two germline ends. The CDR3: CASRKGRGATGETQYF. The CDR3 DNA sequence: TGTGCCAGCAGAAAGGGGAGGGGGGCAACCGGAGAGACCCAGTACTTC.

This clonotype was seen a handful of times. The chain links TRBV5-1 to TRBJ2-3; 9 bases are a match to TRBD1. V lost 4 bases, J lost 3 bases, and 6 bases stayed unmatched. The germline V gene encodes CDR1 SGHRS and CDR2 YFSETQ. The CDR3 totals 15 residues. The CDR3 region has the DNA TGCGCCAGCAGCATGGGACAGGGATTAACAGATACGCAGTATTTT. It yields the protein CASSMGQGLTDTQYF.